A selection of T cell receptor beta chains follows, all from one sample in a study of blood T cell repertoires in COVID-19. Assay: immunoSEQ multiplex PCR; the TCRdb copy retains only in-frame clones and omits some. The sample holds 30,000 to 40,000 clones, 88% seen once. What was sequenced was peripheral blood. All receptors derive from a man between 65 and 85 years old with active COVID-19. Both conserved end residues are part of each CDR3. D genes are given only for firm matches. Size is stated for part of the rows, as once, few or many counts, or as a class when the clone is expanded.

abundance	v_gene	j_gene	d_gene	CDR3nt	CDR3aa
NA	TRBV29-1	TRBJ1-6	NA	TGCAGCGTCCAGGAATCAACTAATTCACCCCTCCACTTT	CSVQESTNSPLHF
NA	TRBV19	TRBJ2-3	TRBD2	TGTGCCAGTAGTGCCGGGACTAGCGGGAGCACAGATACGCAGTATTTT	CASSAGTSGSTDTQYF
NA	TRBV27	TRBJ1-2	NA	TGTGCCAGCAGTTTCCACGGGGTGGGGTCGATGGACGGCTACACCTTC	CASSFHGVGSMDGYTF
NA	TRBV13	TRBJ1-2	NA	TGTGCCAGCAGCACCCCGCACGGGGGTTCTGGCTACACCTTC	CASSTPHGGSGYTF
NA	TRBV7-9	TRBJ1-3	TRBD1	TGTGCCAGCAGCTTAGGCGCGGACAGGGCTACTGGAAACACCATATATTTT	CASSLGADRATGNTIYF
NA	TRBV7-2	TRBJ2-1	TRBD2	TGTGCCAGCTCCCGAGAGGGGACTACCGGCGGGGAGCAGTTCTTC	CASSREGTTGGEQFF
NA	TRBV5-1	TRBJ2-5	NA	TGCGCCAGCAGCTTGGTCCTAGAGTCCGACGAGACCCAGTACTTC	CASSLVLESDETQYF
NA	TRBV10-2	TRBJ2-5	NA	TGCGCCAGCAGGAAGGTCCAGAGGGTCAAGGAGACCCAGTACTTC	CASRKVQRVKETQYF
NA	TRBV7-3	TRBJ2-2	NA	TGTGCCAGCAGCTTTTCCGGCACCGGGGAGCTGTTTTTT	CASSFSGTGELFF
NA	TRBV6-5	TRBJ2-7	TRBD2	TGTGCCAGCAGTTACTCCGGGGGAGGGCCTCGGTACGAGCAGTACTTC	CASSYSGGGPRYEQYF
NA	TRBV5-1	TRBJ2-5	TRBD1	TGCGCCAGCAGCCCGGGACAGACCGAGACCCAGTACTTC	CASSPGQTETQYF
once	TRBV11-3	TRBJ2-7	TRBD2	TGTGCCAGCAGCCTGGGACTAGGGAGGGAGCAGTACTTC	CASSLGLGREQYF
NA	TRBV4-3	TRBJ2-5	NA	TGCGCCAGCAGCCAGATCGGAGCACCCGGAGAGACCCAGTACTTC	CASSQIGAPGETQYF
NA	TRBV9	TRBJ2-7	TRBD2	TGTGCCAGCAGCCACGGGACTAGCGGGACCTACGAGCAGTACTTC	CASSHGTSGTYEQYF
NA	TRBV2	TRBJ2-1	TRBD1	TGTGCCAGCAGTGGCCAGGGGGCTCGGAATGAGCAGTTCTTC	CASSGQGARNEQFF
NA	TRBV27	TRBJ1-4	TRBD1	TGTGCCAGCACCCCTAGGGACAGGGAAAATGAAAAACTGTTTTTT	CASTPRDRENEKLFF
NA	TRBV7-9	TRBJ1-5	TRBD1	TGTGCCAGCAGCTTAACAGGGGGTAATCAGCCCCAGCATTTT	CASSLTGGNQPQHF
NA	TRBV9	TRBJ2-1	TRBD1	TGTGCCAGCAGCGCACAGGGGAGCTCCTACAATGAGCAGTTCTTC	CASSAQGSSYNEQFF
once	TRBV4-3	TRBJ1-5	NA	TGCGCCAGCAGCCAAGATTTCTTGACAGGTCAGGGCAATCAGCCCCAGCATTTT	CASSQDFLTGQGNQPQHF
NA	TRBV4-3	TRBJ1-2	TRBD1	TGCGCCAGCAGCCCCGGGACAGGGGGGTTTGGCTACACCTTC	CASSPGTGGFGYTF
NA	TRBV4-1	TRBJ1-3	TRBD1	TGCGCCAGCAGCCCCAGGACAGGGGAAAACACCATATATTTT	CASSPRTGENTIYF
once	TRBV5-1	TRBJ2-3	TRBD2	TGCGCCAGCAGCTTCCGGGGGGGCATAGAGTTAGATACGCAGTATTTT	CASSFRGGIELDTQYF
NA	TRBV28	TRBJ2-7	TRBD1	TGTGCCAGCAGTTCCCCCCCCGGGACAGGGCTCCACGAGCAGTACTTC	CASSSPPGTGLHEQYF
once	TRBV6-5	TRBJ2-7	TRBD1	TGTGCCAGCAACATAGACAGGGGACCCTACGAGCAGTACTTC	CASNIDRGPYEQYF
NA	TRBV27	TRBJ2-1	TRBD2	TGTGCCAGCAGTTTAGATCGGGAGGGCTCAGGGTTCTTC	CASSLDREGSGFF
once	TRBV28	TRBJ1-2	NA	TGTGCCAGCAGTACTAACTGGGGCTACACCTTC	CASSTNWGYTF
NA	TRBV5-1	TRBJ2-7	NA	TGCGCCAGCAGCGCCGGCGGCTACGAGCAGTACTTC	CASSAGGYEQYF
NA	TRBV6-2/TRBV6-3	TRBJ1-2	TRBD1	TGTGCCAGCAGTTACTCGACAGGGATCTATGGCTACACCTTC	CASSYSTGIYGYTF
few	TRBV7-2	TRBJ1-5	TRBD1	TGTGCCAGCAGCTTGGGACAGGGGAGGCCCCAGCATTTT	CASSLGQGRPQHF
NA	TRBV28	TRBJ2-3	TRBD1	TGTGCCAGCATAAATACCCGGGACAGAGACACAGATACGCAGTATTTT	CASINTRDRDTDTQYF
NA	TRBV2	TRBJ2-5	TRBD1	TGTGCCAGCAGGGTTAGACAGGGGGCGAAGACCCAGTACTTC	CASRVRQGAKTQYF
NA	TRBV28	TRBJ2-7	NA	TGTGCCAGCAGTTTAGGTGGGCCTAACACCTACGAGCAGTACTTC	CASSLGGPNTYEQYF
NA	TRBV28	TRBJ2-5	TRBD2	TGTGCCAGCAGTTTAATTGCGGGAGGGTACCAAGAGACCCAGTACTTC	CASSLIAGGYQETQYF
once	TRBV28	TRBJ2-2	NA	TGTGCCAGCAGTTTATTCCAGGCGGGGAACACCGGGGAGCTGTTTTTT	CASSLFQAGNTGELFF
NA	TRBV19	TRBJ2-1	TRBD2	TGTGCCAGTAGTAGCTGGACTAGCGGGATTTACAATGAGCAGTTCTTC	CASSSWTSGIYNEQFF
NA	TRBV18	TRBJ2-7	NA	TGTGCCAGCTCACCCCTTGCTCGGGGCTACGAGCAGTACTTC	CASSPLARGYEQYF
NA	TRBV21-1	TRBJ1-1	NA	TGTGCCAGCAAGGAACAGGGGGGTACTGAAGCTTTCTTT	CASKEQGGTEAFF
NA	TRBV5-1	TRBJ1-3	NA	TGCGCCAGCAGCCCCGAGGTCGCAGGAAACACCATATATTTT	CASSPEVAGNTIYF
NA	TRBV30	TRBJ2-5	TRBD1	TGTGCCTTTGGACAGGTACAAGAGACCCAGTACTTC	CAFGQVQETQYF
NA	TRBV28	TRBJ1-3	NA	TGTGCCAGCAGTAGCCCCCGGGAGAGCTCTGGAAACACCATATATTTT	CASSSPRESSGNTIYF
NA	TRBV11-2	TRBJ1-2	NA	TGTGCCAGCAGCAGACAGACAGGTCTATCTAACTATGGCTACACCTTC	CASSRQTGLSNYGYTF
NA	TRBV6-5	TRBJ1-2	TRBD1	TGTGCCAGCAGTAAGCGACAGGGAGCCGGCTACACCTTC	CASSKRQGAGYTF